The present entry profiles one T cell receptor (beta chain) with its context. Its antigen is as yet unknown. This entry comes from a study of graft-versus-host responses after intestinal transplantation. Germline lookup yields CDR1 SGHAT and CDR2 FQNNGV. This CDR3 contains 14 residues. The ends lost 1 base at V and 6 bases at J; junction bases unmatched: 4. The repertoire was sequenced with immunoSEQ multiplex PCR; TCRdb's copy has only in-frame clones and lacks some. The table lists about 93,000 clones, over 80% of them singletons, with 0.49% in the top ten. The source is a human donor who received an intestinal transplant. V and J are TRBV11-2 and TRBJ2-7; TRBD2 aligns across 9 bases. The specimen was unstimulated CD8+ T cells sorted from spleen or lymph node cells, collected before intestinal transplant. The DNA of the CDR3 is TGTGCCAGCAGCTTAGGCGGGGGGGCTTTCGAGCAGTACTTC. It codes for CASSLGGGAFEQYF.